The present T cell receptor beta chain was sequenced within a study of resident and recirculating memory T cells in vitiligo. Profiling relied on immunoSEQ multiplex PCR, and the TCRdb table lists in-frame clones only, not all of them. The top ten hold about 4.5% of the sample, which has around 43,000 clones, around 90% seen once. The CDR3 has 17 amino acids. This clonotype was sampled from a male donor with vitiligo. Material for sequencing was blood. This chain connects TRBV12-2 to TRBJ1-6; the table's D call, TRBD1, was not checked against the DNA. TRBV12-2 counts as a pseudogene. In nucleotides, the CDR3 is TGTGCAAGTCGCTTAGCCGACAAAGCTGGGGGCGAGTCACCCCTCCACTTT. Protein sequence: CASRLADKAGGESPLHF.